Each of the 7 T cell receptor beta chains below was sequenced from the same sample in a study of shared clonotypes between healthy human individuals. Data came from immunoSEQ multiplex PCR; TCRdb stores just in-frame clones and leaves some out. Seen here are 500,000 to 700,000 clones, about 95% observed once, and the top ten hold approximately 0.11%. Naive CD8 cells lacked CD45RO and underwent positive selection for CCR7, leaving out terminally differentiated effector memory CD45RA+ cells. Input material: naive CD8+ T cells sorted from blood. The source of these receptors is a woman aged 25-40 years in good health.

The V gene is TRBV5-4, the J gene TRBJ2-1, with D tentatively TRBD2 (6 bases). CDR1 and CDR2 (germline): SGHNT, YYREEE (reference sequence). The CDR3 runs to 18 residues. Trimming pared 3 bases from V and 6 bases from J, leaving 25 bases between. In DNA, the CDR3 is TGTGCCAGCAGCTGGGAAGGGAGCGGGCAACCAGTGGTCAATGAGCAGTTCTTC. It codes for CASSWEGSGQPVVNEQFF.

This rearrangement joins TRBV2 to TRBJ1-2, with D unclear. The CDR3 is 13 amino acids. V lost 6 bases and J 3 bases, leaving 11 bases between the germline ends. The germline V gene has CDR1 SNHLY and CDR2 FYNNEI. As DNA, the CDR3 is TGTGCCAGCAGCGCCCGGCAGGACTATGGCTACACCTTC. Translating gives CASSARQDYGYTF. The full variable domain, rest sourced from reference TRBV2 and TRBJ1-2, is EPEVTQTPSHQVTQMGQEVILRCVPISNHLYFYWYRQILGQKVEFLVSFYNNEISEKSEIFDDQFSVERPDGSNFTLKIRSTKLEDSAMYFCASSARQDYGYTFGSGTRLTVV.

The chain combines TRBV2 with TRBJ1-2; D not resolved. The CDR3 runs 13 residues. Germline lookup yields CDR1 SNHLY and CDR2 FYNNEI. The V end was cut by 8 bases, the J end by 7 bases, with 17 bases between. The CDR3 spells CASADLGSPGYTF. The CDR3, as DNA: TGTGCCAGCGCGGACTTGGGATCACCTGGCTACACCTTC.

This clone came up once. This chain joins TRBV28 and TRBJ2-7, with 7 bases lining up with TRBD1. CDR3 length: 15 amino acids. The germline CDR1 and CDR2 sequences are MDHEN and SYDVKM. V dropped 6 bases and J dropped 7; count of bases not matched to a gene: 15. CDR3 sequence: CASRGARERDREQYF. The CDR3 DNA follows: TGTGCCAGCAGGGGCGCCAGGGAAAGGGACAGAGAGCAGTACTTC. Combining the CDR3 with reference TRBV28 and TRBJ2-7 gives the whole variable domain DVKVTQSSRYLVKRTGEKVFLECVQDMDHENMFWYRQDPGLGLRLIYFSYDVKMKEKGDIPEGYSVSREKKERFSLILESASTNQTSMYLCASRGARERDREQYFGPGTRLTVT.

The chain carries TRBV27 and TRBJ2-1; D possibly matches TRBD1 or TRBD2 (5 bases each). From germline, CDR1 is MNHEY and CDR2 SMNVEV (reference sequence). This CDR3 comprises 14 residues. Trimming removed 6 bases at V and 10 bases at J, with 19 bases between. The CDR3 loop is CASSLWGFGDEQFF. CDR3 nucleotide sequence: TGTGCCAGCAGCCTCTGGGGTTTTGGGGACGAGCAGTTCTTC.

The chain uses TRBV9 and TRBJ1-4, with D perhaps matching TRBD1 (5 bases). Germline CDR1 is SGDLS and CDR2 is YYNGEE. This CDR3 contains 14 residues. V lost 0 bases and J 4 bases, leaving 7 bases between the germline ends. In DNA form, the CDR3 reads TGTGCCAGCAGCGTAGGGGGGATTAATGAAAAACTGTTTTTT. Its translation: CASSVGGINEKLFF.

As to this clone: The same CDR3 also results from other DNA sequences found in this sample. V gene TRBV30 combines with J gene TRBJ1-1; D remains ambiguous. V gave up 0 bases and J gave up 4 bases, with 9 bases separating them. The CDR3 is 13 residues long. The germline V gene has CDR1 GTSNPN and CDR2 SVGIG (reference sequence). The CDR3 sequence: CAWSVLVGTEAFF. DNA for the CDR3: TGTGCCTGGAGTGTACTTGTAGGCACTGAAGCTTTCTTT.